The 20 T cell receptor beta chains reported below all come from one sample, sequenced in a study of T cells in localized non-small cell lung cancer. Some clones are missing from TCRdb's copy, which holds only in-frame ones; the method was immunoSEQ multiplex PCR. The sample includes around 130,000 clones, roughly 90% seen only once; the top ten take 1.7%. Sequenced material: peripheral blood, taken before any cancer treatment. The origin of the receptors is a female donor older than 55 with stage I lung adenocarcinoma.

This rearrangement joins TRBV27 to TRBJ2-7, with D perhaps matching TRBD1 (5 bases). Trimming shortened V by 6 bases and J by 3 bases, and 12 bases separated the two germline ends. The V gene's germline CDR1 is MNHEY and CDR2 SMNVEV (reference sequence). The CDR3 has 13 residues. In nucleotides, the CDR3 is TGTGCCAGCAGGCAGGGCTCCGACTACGAGCAGTACTTC. This codes for CASRQGSDYEQYF.

The rearrangement joins TRBV19 to TRBJ2-1; 9 nucleotides line up with TRBD1. CDR1 is LNHDA, CDR2 SQIVND, per germline (reference sequence). The length of the CDR3 is 14 residues. Trimming took 6 bases from V and 3 from J; bases not matched to a gene: 3. The CDR3, as DNA: TGTGCCAGTAGGCCGGGACAGGGCTACAATGAGCAGTTCTTC. This translates into CASRPGQGYNEQFF.

The DNA for the CDR3 is TGTGCCAGCAGAGAAACGACCTGGGAAGAGACCCAGTACTTC. Its translation is CASRETTWEETQYF. The J gene is TRBJ2-5, the V gene TRBV6-5; no definite D call. The CDR3 extends over 14 amino acids. Trimming shortened V by 6 bases and J by 3 bases, and 14 bases separated the two germline ends. From germline, CDR1 is MNHEY and CDR2 SVGAGI.

The genes are TRBV5-1 and TRBJ2-7, with 14 bases identical to TRBD2. The V and J ends lost 3 bases and 4 bases, in that order; junction bases with no gene match: 6. From germline, CDR1 is SGHRS and CDR2 YFSETQ. This CDR3 region has 16 residues. This CDR3 reads CASSSGTSGRSYEQYF. The CDR3 region has the DNA TGCGCCAGCAGCTCGGGGACTAGCGGGAGATCATACGAGCAGTACTTC.

The rearrangement uses TRBV28 and TRBJ2-2, with 8 nucleotides matching TRBD1. CDR1 MDHEN and CDR2 SYDVKM come from the germline V gene. V shed 7 bases, J shed 1 base, and the junction held 2 bases outside the gene matches. The CDR3 is 14 residues long. The CDR3 DNA reads as TGTGCCAGCAACGGACAGGGGAACACCGGGGAGCTGTTTTTT. This gives the protein CASNGQGNTGELFF.

This chain uses TRBV5-3 with TRBJ1-5, with 10 nucleotides matching TRBD1. TRBV5-3 is reported as an ORF; its role is uncertain. The CDR3 loop spans 16 amino acids. With V trimmed by 3 bases and J by 3 bases, 6 bases remained unmatched. The CDR3 DNA follows: TGTGCCAGAAGCTGCGGACAGGGGGGTTACAATCAGCCCCAGCATTTT. Protein product: CARSCGQGGYNQPQHF.

This clone was observed once. The gene calls are TRBV30 and TRBJ2-1; tentatively, D is TRBD1 (5 bases). From germline, CDR1 is GTSNPN and CDR2 SVGIG (reference sequence). The CDR3 length is 13 residues. V dropped 4 bases and J dropped 0 bases, with 7 bases sitting between them. The CDR3 loop reads CAWMGPSYNEQFF. The CDR3, as DNA: TGTGCCTGGATGGGGCCCTCCTACAATGAGCAGTTCTTC.

The chain carries TRBV7-3 and TRBJ2-1; TRBD2 is a possible D gene (6 bases). V lost 2 bases and J 3 bases, leaving 23 bases between the germline ends. CDR1 and CDR2 from the germline V gene are SGHTA and FQGTGA. The CDR3 is 19 residues long. CDR3 region: CASSLYGGAPPTHYNEQFF. The CDR3 DNA reads TGTGCCAGCAGCTTATATGGCGGGGCTCCCCCGACTCACTACAATGAGCAGTTCTTC.

The chain links TRBV7-8 to TRBJ2-7; a possible D gene is TRBD1 (5 bases). V was shortened by 1 base and J by 7 bases, with 14 bases between the two germline ends. The length of the CDR3 is 14 residues. The V gene's germline CDR1 is SGHVS and CDR2 FQNEAQ. This CDR3 is CASSLVSRAGEQYF. As DNA, the CDR3 is TGTGCCAGCAGCTTAGTGAGCAGGGCCGGGGAGCAGTACTTC.

This clone occurred once. V and J are TRBV6-5 and TRBJ2-7; 7 bases line up with TRBD2. Germline values: CDR1 MNHEY, CDR2 SVGAGI. With 2 bases clipped from V and 0 bases from J, the junction kept 1 base outside the gene matches. There are 14 residues in the CDR3. Here the CDR3 DNA reads TGTGCCAGCAGTTACGGGAGGGCCTCCTACGAGCAGTACTTC. Its protein is CASSYGRASYEQYF.

The gene calls are TRBV19 and TRBJ1-1; D is ambiguous. The germline gives CDR1 LNHDA, CDR2 SQIVND (reference sequence). This CDR3 has 15 residues. V lost 4 bases to trimming and J lost 0 bases, with 12 bases between them. In DNA, the CDR3 is TGTGCCAGTAGTAGCCAGATCGGTCTGAACACTGAAGCTTTCTTT. This codes for CASSSQIGLNTEAFF. The full variable domain, in which reference TRBV19 and TRBJ1-1 provide the parts outside the CDR3, is DGGITQSPKYLFRKEGQNVTLSCEQNLNHDAMYWYRQDPGQGLRLIYYSQIVNDFQKGDIAEGYSVSREKKESFPLTVTSAQKNPTAFYLCASSSQIGLNTEAFFGQGTRLTVV.

V gene TRBV29-1 combines with J gene TRBJ1-5, with TRBD1 matching over 10 bases. The CDR3 consists of 12 residues. The germline CDR1 and CDR2 sequences are SQVTM and ANQGSEA. J lost 8 bases, V lost 4 bases, and 2 bases had no gene match. The CDR3 coding sequence is TGCAGCGTTGCGGACAGGGGGAAGCCCCAGCATTTT. Translating it yields CSVADRGKPQHF.

The V gene is TRBV6-5, the J gene TRBJ2-1, with a possible D match to TRBD2 (5 bases). Deletions cut 7 bases from V and 1 base from J, with 14 bases between. CDR3 length: 15 residues. Germline V gene lookup returns CDR1 MNHEY and CDR2 SVGAGI. CDR3 sequence (DNA): TGTGCCAGCAAGAGTACCCCGGGGTCCTACAATGAGCAGTTCTTC. Translation gives CASKSTPGSYNEQFF.

The chain joins TRBV5-1 to TRBJ1-1, with D maybe TRBD1 (6 bases). CDR1 SGHRS and CDR2 YFSETQ come from the germline V gene. Trimming took 2 bases from V and 1 from J, leaving 6 bases between them. The CDR3 totals 13 residues. The CDR3 DNA reads as TGCGCCAGCAGCTTACAGGGGAACACTGAAGCTTTCTTT. Translation gives CASSLQGNTEAFF.

The V gene is TRBV7-6, the J gene TRBJ2-2; no clear D gene. This CDR3 is 13 amino acids long. V lost 6 bases to trimming and J lost 7 bases, with 12 bases between them. Germline V gives CDR1 SGHVS, CDR2 FNYEAQ. The CDR3 nucleotides are TGTGCCAGCAGGTCGCAGGTGATCGGGGAGCTGTTTTTT. Translation gives CASRSQVIGELFF.

The chain combines TRBV25-1 with TRBJ2-3; 11 positions match TRBD2. This CDR3 has 16 amino acids. The ends lost 3 bases at V and 5 bases at J; junction bases unmatched: 7. Germline assignment: CDR1 MGHDK and CDR2 SYGVNS. Written as DNA, the CDR3 is TGTGCCAGCAGTGATGTTAGCGGGAGGGACGAAGATACGCAGTATTTT. Amino acid sequence: CASSDVSGRDEDTQYF. The full variable domain, completed using reference TRBV25-1 and TRBJ2-3, is EADIYQTPRYLVIGTGKKITLECSQTMGHDKMYWYQQDPGMELHLIHYSYGVNSTEKGDLSSESTVSRIRTEHFPLTLESARPSHTSQYLCASSDVSGRDEDTQYFGPGTRLTVL.

The CDR3 DNA sequence: TGTGCCAGTAGGGGACTAGCGGGAGCGAACATTCAGTACTTC. This sequence encodes CASRGLAGANIQYF. The chain combines TRBV19 with TRBJ2-4; TRBD2 agrees at 14 bases. CDR1 is LNHDA and CDR2 is SQIVND in the germline V gene (reference sequence). The CDR3 totals 14 residues. V lost 6 bases, J lost 7 bases, and 2 bases stayed unmatched.

The chain joins TRBV27 to TRBJ1-5, with D uncertain. This CDR3 is 14 amino acids long. The ends were cut back, 0 bases at V and 7 bases at J, with 10 bases in the middle. From germline, CDR1 is MNHEY and CDR2 SMNVEV (reference sequence). CDR3: CASSLSTSRQPQHF. The CDR3 bases are TGTGCCAGCAGTTTATCGACGAGCCGGCAGCCCCAGCATTTT.

The chain carries TRBV6-5 and TRBJ2-2; 7 nucleotides line up with TRBD2. The CDR3 loop spans 15 amino acids. CDR1 and CDR2 (germline): MNHEY, SVGAGI. Losses at the gene ends were 6 bases for V and 1 base for J; bases not matched to a gene: 5. The CDR3 sequence is CASSSSGVNTGELFF. The CDR3 nucleotides read TGTGCCAGCAGCTCCAGCGGGGTGAACACCGGGGAGCTGTTTTTT.

The chain uses TRBV10-2 and TRBJ2-2; TRBD1 aligns across 8 bases. CDR1 WSHSY and CDR2 SAAADI come from the germline V gene. The CDR3 is 19 amino acids. The trim removed 2 bases at V and 4 bases at J, leaving 15 bases unmatched. CDR3 DNA: TGCGCCAGCAGTGAGCACACAAAACTCAGGGGGCGCATCACCGGGGAGCTGTTTTTT. Translating it yields CASSEHTKLRGRITGELFF.